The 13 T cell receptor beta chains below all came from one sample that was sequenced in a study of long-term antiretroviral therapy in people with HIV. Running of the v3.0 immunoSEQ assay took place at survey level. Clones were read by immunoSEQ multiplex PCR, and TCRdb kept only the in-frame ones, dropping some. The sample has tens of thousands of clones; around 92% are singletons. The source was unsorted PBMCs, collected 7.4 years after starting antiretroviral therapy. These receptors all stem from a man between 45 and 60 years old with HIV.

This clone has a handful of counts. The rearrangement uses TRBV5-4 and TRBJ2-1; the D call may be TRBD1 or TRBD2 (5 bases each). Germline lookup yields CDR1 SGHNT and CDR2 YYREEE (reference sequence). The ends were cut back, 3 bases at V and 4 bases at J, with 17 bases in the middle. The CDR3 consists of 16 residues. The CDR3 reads CASSSGTSRTYNEQFF. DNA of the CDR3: TGTGCCAGCAGCTCAGGGACGAGCAGGACGTACAATGAGCAGTTCTTC.

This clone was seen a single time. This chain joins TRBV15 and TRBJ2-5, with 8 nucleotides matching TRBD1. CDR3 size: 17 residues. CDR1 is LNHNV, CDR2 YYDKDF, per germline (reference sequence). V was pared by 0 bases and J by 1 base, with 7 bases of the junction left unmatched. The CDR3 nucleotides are TGTGCCACCAGCAGAGAGGTTCGGACAGGGACCCAAGAGACCCAGTACTTC. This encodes CATSREVRTGTQETQYF.

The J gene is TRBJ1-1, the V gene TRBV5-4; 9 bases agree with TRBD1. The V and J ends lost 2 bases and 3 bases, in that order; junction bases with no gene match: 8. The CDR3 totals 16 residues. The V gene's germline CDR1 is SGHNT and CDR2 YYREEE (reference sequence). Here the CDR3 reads CASSFSGTGRHTEAFF. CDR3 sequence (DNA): TGTGCCAGCAGCTTCTCAGGGACAGGGAGGCACACTGAAGCTTTCTTT.

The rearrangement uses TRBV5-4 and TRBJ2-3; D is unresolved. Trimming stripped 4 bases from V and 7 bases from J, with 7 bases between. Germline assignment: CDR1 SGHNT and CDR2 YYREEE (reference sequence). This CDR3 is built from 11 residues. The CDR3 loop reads CASSLYNTQYF. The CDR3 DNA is TGTGCCAGCAGCCTTTACAATACGCAGTATTTT.

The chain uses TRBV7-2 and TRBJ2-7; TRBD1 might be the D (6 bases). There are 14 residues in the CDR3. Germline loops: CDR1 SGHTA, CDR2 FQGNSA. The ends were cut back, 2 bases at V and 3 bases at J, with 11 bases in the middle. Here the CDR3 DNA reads TGTGCCAGCAGCTTAACCGGGACAAACTACGAGCAGTACTTC. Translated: CASSLTGTNYEQYF.

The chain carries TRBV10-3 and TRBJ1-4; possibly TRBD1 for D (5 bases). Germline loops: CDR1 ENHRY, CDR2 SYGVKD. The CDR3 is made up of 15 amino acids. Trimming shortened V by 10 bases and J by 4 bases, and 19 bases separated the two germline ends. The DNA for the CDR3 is TGTGCCAGCAAGACCGGGACCCTTTATAATGAAAAACTGTTTTTT. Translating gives CASKTGTLYNEKLFF.

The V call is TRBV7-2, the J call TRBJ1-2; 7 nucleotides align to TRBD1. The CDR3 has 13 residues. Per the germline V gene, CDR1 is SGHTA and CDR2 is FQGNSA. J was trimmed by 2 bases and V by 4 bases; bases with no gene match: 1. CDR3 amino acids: CASSSTGNYGYTF. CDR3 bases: TGTGCCAGCAGCTCGACAGGGAACTATGGCTACACCTTC.

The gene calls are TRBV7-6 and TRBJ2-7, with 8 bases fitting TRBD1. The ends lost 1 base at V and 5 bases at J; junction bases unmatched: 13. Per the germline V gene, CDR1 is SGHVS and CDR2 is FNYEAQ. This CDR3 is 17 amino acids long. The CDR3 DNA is TGTGCCAGCAGCTTAGATTCCGCCGGGACAGGTAGAAACGAGCAGTACTTC. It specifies CASSLDSAGTGRNEQYF.

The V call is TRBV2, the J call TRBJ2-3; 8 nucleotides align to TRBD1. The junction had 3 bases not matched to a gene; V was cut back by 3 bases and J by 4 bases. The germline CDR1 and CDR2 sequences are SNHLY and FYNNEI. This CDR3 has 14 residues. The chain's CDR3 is CASSEGQVPDTQYF. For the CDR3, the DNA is TGTGCCAGCAGTGAGGGACAGGTGCCAGATACGCAGTATTTT.

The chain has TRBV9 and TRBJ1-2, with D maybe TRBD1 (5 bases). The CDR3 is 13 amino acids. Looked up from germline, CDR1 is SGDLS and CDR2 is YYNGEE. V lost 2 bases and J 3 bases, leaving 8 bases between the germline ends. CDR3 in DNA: TGTGCCAGCAGCGTTAGCAGGGACTATGGCTACACCTTC. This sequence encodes CASSVSRDYGYTF.

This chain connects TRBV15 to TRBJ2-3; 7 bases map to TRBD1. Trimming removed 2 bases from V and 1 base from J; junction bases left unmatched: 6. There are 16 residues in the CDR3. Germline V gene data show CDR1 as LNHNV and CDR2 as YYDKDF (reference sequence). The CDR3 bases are TGTGCCACCAGCAGATTCGACAGGGACGGCACAGATACGCAGTATTTT. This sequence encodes CATSRFDRDGTDTQYF.

The CDR3 reads CASSQVPAGVSHTEAFF. The DNA of the CDR3 is TGCGCCAGCAGCCAAGTGCCGGCAGGGGTATCGCACACTGAAGCTTTCTTT. The chain has TRBV4-1 and TRBJ1-1, with D perhaps matching TRBD1 (6 bases). The CDR3 covers 17 residues. Trimming took off 1 base at V and 3 bases at J, with 18 bases between the two ends. Germline V CDR1 and CDR2: MGHRA, YSYEKL.

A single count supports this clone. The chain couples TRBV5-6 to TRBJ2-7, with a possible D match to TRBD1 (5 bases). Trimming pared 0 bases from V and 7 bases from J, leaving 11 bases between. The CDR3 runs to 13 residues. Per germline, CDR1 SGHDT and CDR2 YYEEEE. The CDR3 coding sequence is TGTGCCAGCAGCTTGGCGCAGGGTAGAGAGCAGTACTTC. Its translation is CASSLAQGREQYF.